This TCR beta chain stems from a study of tumor-infiltrating lymphocytes in localized non-small cell lung cancer. About the research overall: Patients included smokers and never-smokers with various histologies, some sampled after neoadjuvant chemotherapy. Regarding the study as a whole: Higher tumor T cell infiltration than in uninvolved lung was supported by TCRbeta sequencing. TCR sequencing covered a subset of patients with enough tissue. Different pieces of the same tissue were used for each assay.

Comment on this clone: Its cognate antigen is unknown.

Sequencing was performed with immunoSEQ multiplex PCR; in TCRdb, only in-frame clones are kept and a portion is missing. In the table there are around 13,000 clones, about 70% of which are singletons. Material for sequencing was uninvolved lung tissue not adjacent to the tumor. This clonotype originated in a human donor with non-small cell lung cancer.

The CDR3, as DNA: TGTGCCAGCAGTGAACAGGGGACTGAAGCTTTCTTT. This codes for CASSEQGTEAFF. The V gene is TRBV28, the J gene TRBJ1-1, with 7 bases identical to TRBD1. With V trimmed by 5 bases and J by 5 bases, 2 bases remained unmatched. CDR1 and CDR2 (germline): MDHEN, SYDVKM. The CDR3 runs to 12 residues.